This T cell receptor (beta chain) was sequenced in a study of blood T cell repertoires in COVID-19. Overall study context: Material from acute and convalescent COVID-19 was sourced from the United States, Italy and Spain. Sources were T cells, B-cell-depleted T cells, or PBMCs; the material itself was cDNA or gDNA.

Original methodology: Scientists estimated how many nucleated cells there were by amplifying reference gene primers. Data came from immunoSEQ multiplex PCR; TCRdb stores just in-frame clones and leaves some out. The V and J calls and clone size were taken over from that table, and D and trimming were inferred from the DNA. The table has 250,000 to 300,000 clones, around 88% seen once; the top ten hold roughly 5.1%. Germline V CDR1 and CDR2: ENHRY, SYGVKD. J lost 0 bases, V lost 7 bases, and 5 bases had no gene match. CDR3 length: 16 amino acids. This chain joins TRBV10-3 and TRBJ2-1; TRBD2 matches 11 bases. What was sequenced was peripheral blood. This sequence originates from a middle-aged man with acute or convalescent COVID-19. This CDR3 is CAIKLAGELSYNEQFF. DNA for the CDR3: TGTGCCATCAAACTAGCGGGGGAGCTCTCCTACAATGAGCAGTTCTTC.